This is a list of T cell receptor beta chains from one sample in a study of regulatory T cells in long-lasting Graves disease. TCRdb called the multiplex PCR reads again in MiXCR, with one record for every CDR3 protein. This table has roughly 510,000 distinct CDR3 sequences, 15% to 20% appearing once. These data were also reused for a study on T cells in Graves' hyperthyroidism and ophthalmopathy.

Specimen: peripheral blood mononuclear cells (PBMCs), collected at new diagnosis, from a patient treated with antithyroid drugs. The receptors stem from a man between 18 and 29 years old with Graves disease. Both conserved end residues are part of each CDR3. D genes are given only for firm matches. The size field is filled for only some rows; it gives once, few, many or a size class.

V: TRBV7-6
J: TRBJ2-1
size: many
D: -
DNA: TGTGCCAGCAGCTTAGAGCGTGTAGGGGACAATGAGCAGTTCTTC
CDR3: CASSLERVGDNEQFF

V: TRBV2
J: TRBJ1-1
size: few
D: -
DNA: TGTGCCAGCAATGGTCTCGGATCCGACACTGAAGCTTTCTTT
CDR3: CASNGLGSDTEAFF

V: TRBV9
J: TRBJ1-3
size: -
D: -
DNA: TGTGCCAGCAGCGTAGGGGGGACTGGAAACACCATATATTTT
CDR3: CASSVGGTGNTIYF

V: TRBV7-9
J: TRBJ2-5
size: few
D: -
DNA: TGTGCCAGCAGCTTAGTTGTGGGACAGTACTTC
CDR3: CASSLVVGQYF

V: TRBV2
J: TRBJ2-3
size: many
D: TRBD2
DNA: TGTGCCAGCAGTGACAGTGGGAGGGCCGTAGATACGCAGTATTTT
CDR3: CASSDSGRAVDTQYF

V: TRBV4-1
J: TRBJ1-5
size: -
D: -
DNA: TGCGCCAGCAGCCCCCGCTTCAATCAGCCCCAGCATTTT
CDR3: CASSPRFNQPQHF

V: TRBV7-2
J: TRBJ2-2
size: few
D: -
DNA: TGTGCCAGCAGTCAGACTAGTCCCGGGGAGCTGTTTTTT
CDR3: CASSQTSPGELFF

V: TRBV9
J: TRBJ2-3
size: -
D: -
DNA: TGTGCCAGCAGCGTAGAAGGGCAGTCCCCGGATACGCAGTATTTT
CDR3: CASSVEGQSPDTQYF

V: TRBV9
J: TRBJ1-1
size: few
D: -
DNA: TGTGCCAGCAGCGTAGAGCCCGACAGCACTGAAGCTTTCTTT
CDR3: CASSVEPDSTEAFF

V: TRBV6-2/TRBV6-3
J: TRBJ2-7
size: -
D: TRBD1
DNA: TGTGCCAGTGACCCGGGACAGGGGCTCTACGAGCAGTACTTC
CDR3: CASDPGQGLYEQYF

V: TRBV5-1
J: TRBJ2-1
size: many
D: TRBD2
DNA: TGCGCCAGCAGCCAGGCGGCGGGAGGGCCGAATGAGCAGTTCTTC
CDR3: CASSQAAGGPNEQFF

V: TRBV12-5
J: TRBJ2-7
size: many
D: TRBD2
DNA: TGTGCTAGTGGCACCGGACTAGCGGACCCCAGGGGGGGATACGAGCAGTACTTC
CDR3: CASGTGLADPRGGYEQYF

V: TRBV30
J: TRBJ2-1
size: -
D: TRBD2
DNA: TGTGCCTGGAGAGAGGGACTAGCGGGAGGGAACAATGAGCAGTTCTTC
CDR3: CAWREGLAGGNNEQFF

V: TRBV20-1
J: TRBJ2-7
size: few
D: TRBD2
DNA: TGCAGTGCTATAGCGGGAGGGCGCTACGAGCAGTACTTC
CDR3: CSAIAGGRYEQYF

V: TRBV7-3
J: TRBJ2-2
size: many
D: TRBD1
DNA: TGTGCCAGCTCCCGGGACAGAGTTGACACCGGGGAGCTGTTTTTT
CDR3: CASSRDRVDTGELFF

V: TRBV28
J: TRBJ1-5
size: many
D: TRBD1
DNA: TGTGCCAGCAGTCCTAGGGACAGGGGGTCCTTTCAGCCCCAGCATTTT
CDR3: CASSPRDRGSFQPQHF

V: TRBV19
J: TRBJ1-4
size: -
D: -
DNA: TGTGCCAGTAACACCGGGACCTCCGACGCTGAAAAACTGTTTTTT
CDR3: CASNTGTSDAEKLFF

V: TRBV30
J: TRBJ2-4
size: few
D: -
DNA: TGTGCCTGGAGGGCCCTAATGGGGAGCGGAGTAGCCAAAAACATTCAGTACTTC
CDR3: CAWRALMGSGVAKNIQYF

V: TRBV5-1
J: TRBJ1-6
size: few
D: -
DNA: TGCGCCAGCAGCTTGGTTGTCAGGGGAATCAATTCACCCCTCCACTTT
CDR3: CASSLVVRGINSPLHF

V: TRBV5-4
J: TRBJ2-1
size: few
D: TRBD1
DNA: TGTGCCAGCAGCACCCGGGACAGGGAATGGCATGAGCAGTTCTTC
CDR3: CASSTRDREWHEQFF

V: TRBV20-1
J: TRBJ1-5
size: -
D: -
DNA: TGCAGTGCTACCGCCCGGGCAGGGGGCAATCAGCCCCAGCATTTT
CDR3: CSATARAGGNQPQHF

V: TRBV20-1
J: TRBJ2-7
size: -
D: TRBD1
DNA: TGCAGTGCTAGAGATACATTGGGCAGGGGGCGCCTCGACGAGCAGTACTTC
CDR3: CSARDTLGRGRLDEQYF

V: TRBV7-9
J: TRBJ1-2
size: -
D: -
DNA: TGTGCCAGCAGCTCAGCCCAAGAGACATACTCTAACTATGGCTACACCTTC
CDR3: CASSSAQETYSNYGYTF

V: TRBV6-2/TRBV6-3
J: TRBJ2-5
size: many
D: -
DNA: TGTGCCAGCAGCACATCCGGGACAAAAGAGACCCAGTACTTC
CDR3: CASSTSGTKETQYF

V: TRBV4-2
J: TRBJ2-5
size: -
D: TRBD2
DNA: TGTGCCAGCAGCCCTTTAAGGAGCGGGATGCAAGAGACCCAGTACTTC
CDR3: CASSPLRSGMQETQYF

V: TRBV6-2/TRBV6-3
J: TRBJ2-7
size: -
D: TRBD2
DNA: TGTGCCAGCAGTCTAGCGGGAGTTGGATACGAGCAGTACTTC
CDR3: CASSLAGVGYEQYF

V: TRBV19
J: TRBJ1-5
size: -
D: -
DNA: TGTGCCAGTAGTAAACGGCCGGGCCCTAGCAATCAGCCCCAGCATTTT
CDR3: CASSKRPGPSNQPQHF

V: TRBV13
J: TRBJ2-7
size: many
D: -
DNA: TGTGCCAGCAGCCCCTGGGGCAACCACTACGAGCAGTACTTC
CDR3: CASSPWGNHYEQYF

V: TRBV7-2
J: TRBJ2-2
size: many
D: TRBD1
DNA: TGTGCCAGCAGCACGAGGGACAGGAAAGGGGAGCTGTTTTTT
CDR3: CASSTRDRKGELFF

V: TRBV28
J: TRBJ2-3
size: few
D: TRBD2
DNA: TGTGCCAGCAGAGTAGCGGGAGCTTGGGATACGCAGTATTTT
CDR3: CASRVAGAWDTQYF

V: TRBV7-8
J: TRBJ2-1
size: many
D: -
DNA: TGTGCCAGCAGCTTAGTGGCTTGGGGCCTTTTGGATGAGCAGTTCTTC
CDR3: CASSLVAWGLLDEQFF

V: TRBV4-1
J: TRBJ1-1
size: many
D: -
DNA: TGCGCCAGCAGCCAAGATGTGCGGACATTACGGAACACTGAAGCTTTCTTT
CDR3: CASSQDVRTLRNTEAFF

V: TRBV7-9
J: TRBJ1-2
size: once
D: TRBD1
DNA: TGTGCCAGCAGTCCGATAGACAGGGATGAAGGCTACACCTTC
CDR3: CASSPIDRDEGYTF

V: TRBV20-1
J: TRBJ1-2
size: -
D: TRBD1
DNA: TGCAGTGCTAGAGATCTGGGGACAGGGATTAACTATGGCTACACCTTC
CDR3: CSARDLGTGINYGYTF

V: TRBV5-1
J: TRBJ2-3
size: few
D: TRBD2
DNA: TGCGCCAGCAGCACGGGACTAGCGGGTCTGCAGGTCACGAATACGCAGTATTTT
CDR3: CASSTGLAGLQVTNTQYF

V: TRBV5-1
J: TRBJ2-7
size: -
D: -
DNA: TGCGCCATCGCCATCCCCGAGCAGTACTTC
CDR3: CAIAIPEQYF

V: TRBV5-1
J: TRBJ2-1
size: many
D: -
DNA: TGCGCCAGCAGCTTGGCCGGCGATTTTACCTACAATGAGCAGTTCTTC
CDR3: CASSLAGDFTYNEQFF

V: TRBV3-1
J: TRBJ2-4
size: few
D: TRBD2
DNA: TGTGCCAGCAGCCAGACTAGCGATTTTCAGTACTTC
CDR3: CASSQTSDFQYF

V: TRBV28
J: TRBJ2-1
size: many
D: TRBD1
DNA: TGTGCCAGCAGTTTACGGACAGGGCCTTCGAGACACAATGAGCAGTTCTTC
CDR3: CASSLRTGPSRHNEQFF

V: TRBV29-1
J: TRBJ2-3
size: many
D: -
DNA: TGCAGCGGGTCCAGGGCAGGCACAGATACGCAGTATTTT
CDR3: CSGSRAGTDTQYF

V: TRBV6-1
J: TRBJ1-5
size: many
D: -
DNA: TGTGCCAGCATGGATCGGGGGGGCTGGGGTCAGCCCCAGCATTTT
CDR3: CASMDRGGWGQPQHF

V: TRBV5-6
J: TRBJ2-3
size: many
D: TRBD2
DNA: TGTGCCAGCAGCTCCGGACTAGCGGGAGGAGATACGCAGTATTTT
CDR3: CASSSGLAGGDTQYF

V: TRBV10-3
J: TRBJ1-4
size: -
D: TRBD1
DNA: TGTGCCGAGGACAGGAGGGGTGAAAAACTGTTTTTT
CDR3: CAEDRRGEKLFF

V: TRBV28
J: TRBJ1-1
size: many
D: -
DNA: TGTGCCAGCAGTCTCCCCGGGATGAACACTGAAGCTTTCTTT
CDR3: CASSLPGMNTEAFF

V: TRBV18
J: TRBJ2-3
size: many
D: -
DNA: TGTGCCAGCTCACCACCCGGCATGGATACGCAGTATTTT
CDR3: CASSPPGMDTQYF

V: TRBV6-5
J: TRBJ2-7
size: -
D: TRBD2
DNA: TGTGCCAGCAGTTCTGGACCAGCGGGAGGCCCCCTTTCCTACGAGCAGTACTTC
CDR3: CASSSGPAGGPLSYEQYF

V: TRBV2
J: TRBJ1-2
size: many
D: -
DNA: TGTGCCAGCATCGAGGGCGGACAGAACTATGGCTACACCTTC
CDR3: CASIEGGQNYGYTF

V: TRBV2
J: TRBJ2-7
size: many
D: TRBD1
DNA: TGTGCCAGCAGCCTAGGACAGGGCCCAGTCTACGAGCAGTACTTC
CDR3: CASSLGQGPVYEQYF

V: TRBV6-1
J: TRBJ2-2
size: many
D: TRBD1
DNA: TGTGCCAGCAGCCCAGGGGGTGGCGGGGAGCTGTTTTTT
CDR3: CASSPGGGGELFF

V: TRBV29-1
J: TRBJ1-2
size: -
D: -
DNA: TGCAGCGCCGGCGGGGGGGCGATAACTGGCTACACCTTC
CDR3: CSAGGGAITGYTF

V: TRBV6-2/TRBV6-3
J: TRBJ2-1
size: many
D: -
DNA: TGTGCCAGCAGCACGCATTACAATGAGCAGTTCTTC
CDR3: CASSTHYNEQFF

V: TRBV4-1
J: TRBJ1-5
size: few
D: -
DNA: TGCGCCAGCAGCCAAGGAGCGGGGAACGGGCCCCAGCATTTT
CDR3: CASSQGAGNGPQHF

V: TRBV7-9
J: TRBJ2-1
size: many
D: -
DNA: TGTGCCAGCAGCCCCGCTTTGATGGGTTACAATGAGCAGTTCTTC
CDR3: CASSPALMGYNEQFF

V: TRBV28
J: TRBJ2-1
size: many
D: -
DNA: TGTGCCAGCAGTTTGTCACAGGGGAGGTCCTCCTACAATGAGCAGTTCTTC
CDR3: CASSLSQGRSSYNEQFF

V: TRBV5-1
J: TRBJ2-7
size: -
D: -
DNA: TGCGCCAGCAGCTTGGCGGTTCCTAGCTCCTACGAGCAGTACTTC
CDR3: CASSLAVPSSYEQYF

V: TRBV20-1
J: TRBJ2-3
size: few
D: TRBD2
DNA: TGCAGTGCTAGAGATATACTAGCGGTCACAGATACGCAGTATTTT
CDR3: CSARDILAVTDTQYF